A single sample gave rise to the 13 T cell receptor beta chains below, sequenced in a study of blood T cell repertoires in COVID-19. Data came from immunoSEQ multiplex PCR; TCRdb stores just in-frame clones and leaves some out. Of roughly 250,000 clones listed, roughly 86% are singletons. The sequenced material came from peripheral blood. The receptors derive from a man aged 35 to 55 who had recovered from COVID-19.

The rearrangement uses TRBV7-6 and TRBJ2-7; TRBD2 aligns across 10 bases. The germline gives CDR1 SGHVS, CDR2 FNYEAQ. CDR3 length equals 16 residues. Trimming took 5 bases from V and 2 from J; bases not matched to a gene: 9. The CDR3 is CASSPRPSGSPYEQYF. The CDR3 coding sequence is TGTGCCAGCAGCCCCCGGCCTAGCGGGAGCCCCTACGAGCAGTACTTC.

V usage is TRBV6-2 or TRBV6-3 and J usage is TRBJ2-1; D possibly corresponds to TRBD2 (6 bases). The germline V gene has CDR1 MNHEY and CDR2 SVGEGT. The CDR3 is 15 residues long. The V end lost 2 bases, the J end lost 3 bases, and 11 bases lay between the germline ends. CDR3 protein: CASSYRASDYNEQFF. CDR3 nucleotides: TGTGCCAGCAGTTACCGGGCTAGCGACTACAATGAGCAGTTCTTC.

The CDR3 nucleotides are TGTGCCAGCAGCCCCCTCGGCCAAGAGACCCAGTACTTC. Protein product: CASSPLGQETQYF. V is TRBV7-6 and J is TRBJ2-5; D gene unclear. This CDR3 spans 13 amino acids. CDR1 is SGHVS, CDR2 FNYEAQ, per germline. Trimming removed 5 bases from V and 1 base from J, with 8 bases in between.

The chain links TRBV25-1 to TRBJ2-7, with 13 bases lining up with TRBD2. Germline CDR1 and CDR2: MGHDK and SYGVNS. CDR3 length equals 15 residues. J was trimmed by 4 bases and V by 1 base; bases with no gene match: 1. CDR3 sequence reads: CASSEWTSGRYEQYF. CDR3 DNA sequence: TGTGCCAGCAGTGAATGGACTAGCGGGAGATACGAGCAGTACTTC.

The J gene is TRBJ2-7, the V gene TRBV9, with D perhaps TRBD2 (5 bases). CDR3 length: 17 amino acids. V lost 0 bases, J lost 0 bases, and 16 bases lay in between. Germline loops: CDR1 SGDLS, CDR2 YYNGEE. CDR3 region: CASSVDPRGLSSYEQYF. The CDR3 coding sequence is TGTGCCAGCAGCGTAGACCCCCGCGGGTTAAGCTCCTACGAGCAGTACTTC.

The chain links TRBV6-2 or TRBV6-3 to TRBJ2-1; 10 bases are shared with TRBD2. With 5 bases clipped from V and 4 bases from J, the junction kept 5 bases outside the gene matches. CDR1 is MNHEY and CDR2 is SVGEGT in the germline V gene. This CDR3 is 15 amino acids long. CDR3 in amino acids: CASSLTSGAYNEQFF. The CDR3 region has the DNA TGTGCCAGCAGTCTCACTAGCGGGGCGTACAATGAGCAGTTCTTC.

This chain joins TRBV10-1 and TRBJ1-5; D gene unclear. CDR1 and CDR2 (germline): WNHNN, SYGVQD (reference sequence). Trimming removed 5 bases at V and 7 bases at J, with 12 bases between. The CDR3 totals 13 residues. As DNA, the CDR3 is TGCGCCAGCAGTTCCGGTTTATTCCAGCCCCAGCATTTT. Its translation: CASSSGLFQPQHF.

V gene TRBV25-1 combines with J gene TRBJ2-6; a possible D gene is TRBD2 (6 bases). Trimming cost V 4 bases and J 10 bases, with 26 bases left between them. The CDR3 length is 18 residues. Germline loops: CDR1 MGHDK, CDR2 SYGVNS. The CDR3 coding sequence is TGTGCCAGCAGTGCATTCGGAGGGTTCAGGGCCACAGAGAACGTCCTGACTTTC. It codes for CASSAFGGFRATENVLTF.

The chain joins TRBV9 to TRBJ2-1; 7 bases align to TRBD2. The CDR3 length is 15 residues. Looked up from germline, CDR1 is SGDLS and CDR2 is YYNGEE. V lost 2 bases and J lost 10; bases outside the gene matches: 12. The CDR3 DNA sequence: TGTGCCAGCAGCGTGGAGCGGGGATCGGGGATGGAGCAGTTCTTC. Its translation: CASSVERGSGMEQFF.

The rearrangement uses TRBV19 and TRBJ1-2; 10 nucleotides line up with TRBD1. CDR1 LNHDA and CDR2 SQIVND come from the germline V gene (reference sequence). The CDR3 has 18 residues. J lost 4 bases, V lost 4 bases, and 15 bases had no gene match. The CDR3 spells CASSKLWTGGTTSYGYTF. CDR3 DNA sequence: TGTGCCAGTAGTAAGCTATGGACAGGGGGTACAACCTCCTATGGCTACACCTTC.

The chain is built from TRBV27 and TRBJ1-4; 9 nucleotides agree with TRBD1. Germline CDR1 is MNHEY and CDR2 is SMNVEV (reference sequence). J gave up 7 bases and V 7 bases, and 13 bases lay outside the gene matches. There are 16 residues in the CDR3. The CDR3 DNA reads as TGTGCCAGCACCTCACTCACACAGGGGGCGGGTGAAAAACTGTTTTTT. Its protein is CASTSLTQGAGEKLFF.

This chain links TRBV7-6 with TRBJ2-1; D is uncertain. The V and J ends lost 2 bases and 0 bases respectively, with 8 bases between them. CDR3 length: 15 amino acids. Germline V gene data show CDR1 as SGHVS and CDR2 as FNYEAQ. The CDR3 DNA reads TGTGCCAGCAGCTTACGACAAAGCTCCTACAATGAGCAGTTCTTC. Translated, it gives CASSLRQSSYNEQFF.

J is TRBJ2-1 and V is TRBV24-1, with 8 bases aligning to TRBD2. This CDR3 is 20 amino acids long. Germline loops: CDR1 KGHDR, CDR2 SFDVKD. Unmatched junction bases numbered 15, after V lost 3 bases and J lost 0 bases. CDR3 sequence: CATSDAGVAGKRGSYNEQFF. The CDR3 DNA reads as TGTGCCACCAGTGATGCTGGGGTAGCGGGGAAGAGGGGCTCCTACAATGAGCAGTTCTTC.